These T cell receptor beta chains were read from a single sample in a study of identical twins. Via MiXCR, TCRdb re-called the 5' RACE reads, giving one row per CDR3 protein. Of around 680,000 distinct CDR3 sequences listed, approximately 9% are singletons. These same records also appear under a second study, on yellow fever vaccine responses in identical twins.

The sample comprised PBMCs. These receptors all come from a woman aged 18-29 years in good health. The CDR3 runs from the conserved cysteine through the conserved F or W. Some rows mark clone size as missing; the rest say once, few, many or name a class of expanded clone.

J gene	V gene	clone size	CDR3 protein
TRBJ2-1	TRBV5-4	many	CASSLEVAEEQFF
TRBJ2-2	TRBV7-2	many	CASSFRVADLNGELFF
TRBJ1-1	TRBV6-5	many	CASSSDRDITEAFF
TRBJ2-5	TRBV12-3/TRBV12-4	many	CASSGLGGGETQYF
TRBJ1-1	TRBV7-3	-	CASSAPGRRGTEAFF
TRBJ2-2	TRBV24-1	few	CATSEPGQGSPGELFF
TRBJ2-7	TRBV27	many	CASKIGVNEQYF
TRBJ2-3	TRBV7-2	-	CASSSSSGGDTQYF
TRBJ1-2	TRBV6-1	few	CASSEAMGTNGYTF
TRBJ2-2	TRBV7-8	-	CASSLKTGYTGELFF
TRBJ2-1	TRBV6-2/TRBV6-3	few	CASSYPIPAQFSAGAYNEQFF
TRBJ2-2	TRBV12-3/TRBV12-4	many	CAIKWGRGEAGELFF
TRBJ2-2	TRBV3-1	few	CASSLDRGQGFSNTGELFF
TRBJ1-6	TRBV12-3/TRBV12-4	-	CASSRRSGQGYSPLHF
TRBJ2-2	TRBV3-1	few	CASSQLIAGGSTGELFF
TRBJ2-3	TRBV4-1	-	CASSQDSAGGRADTQYF
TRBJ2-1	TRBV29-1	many	CSVEGRQGPYPNEQFF
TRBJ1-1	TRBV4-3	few	CASSQDRRDTEAFF
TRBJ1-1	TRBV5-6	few	CASNLGPANTEAFF
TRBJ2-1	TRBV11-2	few	CASSLEFQFTYYNEQFF
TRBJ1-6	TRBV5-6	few	CASSLASGTGDSPLHF
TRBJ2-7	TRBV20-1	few	CSARDRAGTSYYEQYF
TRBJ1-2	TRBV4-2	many	CASSQDRGRQTSGYTF
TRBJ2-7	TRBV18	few	CASSPPSLGFYEQYF
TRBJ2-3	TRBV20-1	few	CSAPPNAGRSTDTQYF
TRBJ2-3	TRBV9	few	CASSDSGGPSTDTQYF
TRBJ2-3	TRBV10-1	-	CASSVRDPLRDTQYF
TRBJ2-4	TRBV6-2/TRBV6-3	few	CACRPAGGDIQYF
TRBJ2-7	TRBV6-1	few	CASSEAPYEQYF
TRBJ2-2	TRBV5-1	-	CASSWRLAGGPGGELFF
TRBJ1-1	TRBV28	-	CASSLLTGKGNTEAFF
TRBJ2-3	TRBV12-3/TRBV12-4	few	CASSFSGSGDTQYF
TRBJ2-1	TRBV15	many	CATSRDQRGSYNEQFF
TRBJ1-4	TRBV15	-	CATSRDTGSSNEKLFF
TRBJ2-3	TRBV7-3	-	CASSLQETHTDTQYF
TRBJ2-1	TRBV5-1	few	CASSLEASGRISEQFF
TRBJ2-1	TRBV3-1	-	CASSRGTSGRSYNEQFF
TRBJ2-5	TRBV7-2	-	CASRAWGLAGSETQYF
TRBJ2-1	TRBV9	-	CASSVAISSHNEQFF
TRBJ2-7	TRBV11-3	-	CASSLDPINEQYF
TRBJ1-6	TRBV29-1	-	CSVQDRGHPPSTNSPLHF
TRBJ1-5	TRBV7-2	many	CASSLDAGGNQPQHF
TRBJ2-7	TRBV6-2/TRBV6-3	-	CASSTPGTSGIYEQYF
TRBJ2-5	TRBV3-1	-	CASSPRDSGTQYF
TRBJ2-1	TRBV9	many	CASSTPGLGNNEQFF
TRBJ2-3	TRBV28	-	CASSFQVPSSTDTQYF
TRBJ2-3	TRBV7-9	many	CASSIGSGGMTDTQYF
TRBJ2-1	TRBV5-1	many	CASTSGGPAYNEQFF
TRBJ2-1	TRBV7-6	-	CASSLVTGTGGVGEQFF
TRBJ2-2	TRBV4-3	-	CASSQDRTPSGELFF
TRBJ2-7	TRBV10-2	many	CASTPFAGSSYEQYF
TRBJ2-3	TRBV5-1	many	CASSLGGDRAPGRTDTQYF
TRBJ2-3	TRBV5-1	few	CASSLLHKDRGRSDTQYF
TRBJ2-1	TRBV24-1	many	CATSESGQGALVF
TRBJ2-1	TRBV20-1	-	CSARDTRGTRLFF